The 20 T cell receptor beta chains in this list originate from one sample, sequenced in a study of blood T cell repertoires in COVID-19. Clones were read by immunoSEQ multiplex PCR, and TCRdb kept only the in-frame ones, dropping some. The sample includes 350,000 or so clones, about 89% seen only once; the top ten take 8.5% to 12%. Material: peripheral blood. All receptors derive from a woman in her twenties or thirties with COVID-19, enrolled during active disease.

J is TRBJ1-2 and V is TRBV30, with 7 bases lining up with TRBD1. Germline CDR1 and CDR2: GTSNPN and SVGIG (reference sequence). The CDR3 consists of 15 residues. V trimming: 4 bases; J trimming: 2 bases; junction bases outside the gene matches: 10. CDR3 nucleotides: TGTGCCTGGACTCCCCGGGGACAGAGGAACTATGGCTACACCTTC. Translated: CAWTPRGQRNYGYTF.

The chain combines TRBV27 with TRBJ1-2; TRBD1 aligns across 8 bases. Germline V gene data show CDR1 as MNHEY and CDR2 as SMNVEV (reference sequence). CDR3 length: 16 residues. V lost 3 bases and J lost 5; bases outside the gene matches: 11. The CDR3 region has the DNA TGTGCCAGCAGTTTCATCCCCGGGACAGGATTATATGGCTACACCTTC. This translates into CASSFIPGTGLYGYTF.

This chain connects TRBV9 to TRBJ2-1; 10 bases agree with TRBD2. V was pared by 3 bases and J by 8 bases, with 11 bases of the junction left unmatched. The CDR3 loop spans 16 amino acids. The germline gives CDR1 SGDLS, CDR2 YYNGEE. Written as DNA, the CDR3 is TGTGCCAGCAGCGAGGGGGGAGCGGGAGGGGAGGATGAGCAGTTCTTC. It encodes CASSEGGAGGEDEQFF.

Here the CDR3 DNA reads TGTGCCAGCAGCCCTGGGGAGGTGGGCACTGAAGCTTTCTTT. Translation: CASSPGEVGTEAFF. This rearrangement joins TRBV11-3 to TRBJ1-1, with unresolved D. Deletions cut 5 bases from V and 4 bases from J, with 14 bases between. Germline V lookup: CDR1 SGHNT, CDR2 YENEEA. This CDR3 region has 14 residues. The full variable domain, its missing parts supplied by reference TRBV11-3 and TRBJ1-1, is EAGVVQSPRYKIIEKKQPVAFWCNPISGHNTLYWYLQNLGQGPELLIRYENEEAVDDSQLPKDRFSAERLKGVDSTLKIQPAELGDSAVYLCASSPGEVGTEAFFGQGTRLTVV.

The chain uses TRBV6-5 and TRBJ1-6, with TRBD1 matching 8 bases. The ends lost 7 bases at V and 7 bases at J; junction bases unmatched: 6. CDR3 size: 14 residues. Germline V lookup: CDR1 MNHEY, CDR2 SVGAGI. CDR3 coding DNA: TGTGCCAGCAAGCAGGGGGCCGGGAATTCACCCCTCCACTTT. This sequence encodes CASKQGAGNSPLHF.

The CDR3 is CASRSAGGDTQYF. Written as DNA, the CDR3 is TGTGCCAGCCGATCCGCCGGGGGGGATACGCAGTATTTT. V gene TRBV11-2 combines with J gene TRBJ2-3; 7 bases align to TRBD2. The CDR3 runs to 13 residues. The germline V gene has CDR1 SGHAT and CDR2 FQNNGV. V shed 8 bases and J 6 bases; nucleotides not matched to a gene: 8.

In this sample, this clone turned up many times. Here the CDR3 DNA reads TGTGCCAGCAGTCCCGGGACTAGCGGGAGGCTGAAGGCCAATGAGCAGTTCTTC. Protein: CASSPGTSGRLKANEQFF. The genes are TRBV11-2 and TRBJ2-1, with TRBD2 matching over 15 bases. Per germline, CDR1 SGHAT and CDR2 FQNNGV. The CDR3 is 18 amino acids. The J segment lost 6 bases and the V segment lost 6 bases, leaving 12 bases of the junction unmatched.

This clone has a handful of counts. This chain links TRBV3-1 (or the pseudogene TRBV3-2) with TRBJ2-2, with D possibly being TRBD2 (6 bases). The CDR3 runs 15 residues. The ends were cut back, 0 bases at V and 5 bases at J, with 10 bases in the middle. Germline V CDR1 and CDR2: LGHDT, YNNKEL (reference sequence). CDR3 amino acids: CASSQDVGGTGELFF. For the CDR3, the DNA is TGTGCCAGCAGCCAAGACGTGGGGGGAACCGGGGAGCTGTTTTTT.

V is TRBV3-1 (or the pseudogene TRBV3-2) and J is TRBJ2-7, with 7 bases aligning to TRBD1. The CDR3 sequence is 15 residues long. Germline CDR1 reads LGHDT; CDR2 reads YNNKEL (reference sequence). V shed 3 bases and J 4 bases; nucleotides not matched to a gene: 9. The CDR3 spells CASSQEKTGRYEQYF. CDR3 nucleotides: TGTGCCAGCAGCCAGGAAAAGACAGGGCGGTACGAGCAGTACTTC.

V is TRBV11-2 and J is TRBJ2-3; D ambiguous. The CDR3 is made up of 14 amino acids. Trimming removed 5 bases from V and 6 bases from J, with 15 bases in between. The germline V gene has CDR1 SGHAT and CDR2 FQNNGV. CDR3 in DNA: TGTGCCAGCAGCCCTCCCATGCGGATTGATACGCAGTATTTT. Translation: CASSPPMRIDTQYF.

In nucleotides, the CDR3 is TGCAGTGCCAGTCGGGGGCGGGAGAAGGCCTACAATGAGCAGTTCTTC. Residues: CSASRGREKAYNEQFF. The chain is built from TRBV20-1 and TRBJ2-1; perhaps TRBD2 as D (7 bases). The CDR3 spans 16 residues. Trimming took off 6 bases at V and 2 bases at J, with 20 bases between the two ends. Germline CDR1 reads DFQATT; CDR2 reads SNEGSKA (reference sequence).

The J gene is TRBJ1-6, the V gene TRBV7-3, with D unresolved. Germline CDR1 SGHTA, CDR2 FQGTGA. The CDR3 consists of 13 residues. V was clipped by 8 bases and J by 7 bases, with 12 bases between them. CDR3 DNA: TGTGCCAGCGGATCCCAGGCGAATTCACCCCTCCACTTT. It codes for CASGSQANSPLHF.

The chain couples TRBV5-1 to TRBJ2-3; tentative D call: TRBD1 (5 bases). The germline CDR1 and CDR2 sequences are SGHRS and YFSETQ. Trimming stripped 0 bases from V and 4 bases from J, with 12 bases between. The length of the CDR3 is 15 residues. The CDR3: CASSLARAPADTQYF. CDR3 nucleotide sequence: TGCGCCAGCAGCTTGGCCAGGGCGCCCGCAGATACGCAGTATTTT.

This clone was observed a single time. This sequence joins TRBV10-3 and TRBJ2-4; TRBD1 matches 8 bases. V trimming: 0 bases; J trimming: 6 bases; junction bases outside the gene matches: 4. The CDR3 consists of 15 residues. Germline V gives CDR1 ENHRY, CDR2 SYGVKD. The CDR3 DNA sequence: TGTGCCATCAGTGAGTCTGCAGGACAGGGAAACATTCAGTACTTC. This translates into CAISESAGQGNIQYF.

The chain is built from TRBV6-1 and TRBJ1-1, with D tentatively TRBD1 (5 bases). The CDR3 spans 13 residues. Germline CDR1 and CDR2: MNHNS and SASEGT. The V and J ends lost 2 bases and 1 base respectively, with 5 bases between them. Written as DNA, the CDR3 is TGTGCCAGCAGTGAACAGGGGAACACTGAAGCTTTCTTT. This codes for CASSEQGNTEAFF.

The chain couples TRBV4-3 to TRBJ2-1; possible D gene TRBD2, 5 bases. The CDR3 has 20 amino acids. Germline CDR1 reads LGHNA; CDR2 reads YSLEER. Trimming removed 0 bases from V and 3 bases from J, with 24 bases in between. The CDR3: CASSQEGPHHGNLIYNEQFF. Written as DNA, the CDR3 is TGCGCCAGCAGCCAAGAAGGTCCCCATCACGGGAATCTTATCTACAATGAGCAGTTCTTC.

The chain is built from TRBV4-2 and TRBJ2-2, with 7 bases that match TRBD1. The trim removed 2 bases at V and 6 bases at J, leaving 3 bases unmatched. The CDR3 has 14 residues. Germline V gene data show CDR1 as LGHNA and CDR2 as YNFKEQ. The CDR3 DNA follows: TGTGCCAGCAGCCAACCTACAGGGGCCGGGGAGCTGTTTTTT. Translated: CASSQPTGAGELFF.

The chain couples TRBV3-1 (or the pseudogene TRBV3-2) to TRBJ1-4, with TRBD1 matching 9 bases. The CDR3 consists of 18 residues. With V trimmed by 3 bases and J by 5 bases, 13 bases remained unmatched. CDR1 is LGHDT, CDR2 YNNKEL, per germline (reference sequence). CDR3 bases: TGTGCCAGCAGCCAGTTCACAGGGGGCGCTGGGGAAAATGAAAAACTGTTTTTT. Amino acid sequence: CASSQFTGGAGENEKLFF.

V usage is TRBV4-1 and J usage is TRBJ1-4; D might be TRBD1 (5 bases). From germline, CDR1 is MGHRA and CDR2 YSYEKL. The CDR3 sequence is 15 residues long. Trimming removed 4 bases from V and 11 bases from J, with 20 bases in between. The CDR3 here is CASSRSLGRNVKLFF. DNA of the CDR3: TGCGCCAGCAGCCGAAGCCTGGGGCGAAATGTCAAACTGTTTTTT.

The chain employs TRBV7-3 and TRBJ1-2; D remains unclear. CDR3 length: 14 residues. Trimming removed 1 base from V and 7 bases from J, with 13 bases in between. From germline, CDR1 is SGHTA and CDR2 FQGTGA. CDR3 coding DNA: TGTGCCAGCAGCTTAAGAGGCAGTAGGAGTGGCTACACCTTC. Translation: CASSLRGSRSGYTF.